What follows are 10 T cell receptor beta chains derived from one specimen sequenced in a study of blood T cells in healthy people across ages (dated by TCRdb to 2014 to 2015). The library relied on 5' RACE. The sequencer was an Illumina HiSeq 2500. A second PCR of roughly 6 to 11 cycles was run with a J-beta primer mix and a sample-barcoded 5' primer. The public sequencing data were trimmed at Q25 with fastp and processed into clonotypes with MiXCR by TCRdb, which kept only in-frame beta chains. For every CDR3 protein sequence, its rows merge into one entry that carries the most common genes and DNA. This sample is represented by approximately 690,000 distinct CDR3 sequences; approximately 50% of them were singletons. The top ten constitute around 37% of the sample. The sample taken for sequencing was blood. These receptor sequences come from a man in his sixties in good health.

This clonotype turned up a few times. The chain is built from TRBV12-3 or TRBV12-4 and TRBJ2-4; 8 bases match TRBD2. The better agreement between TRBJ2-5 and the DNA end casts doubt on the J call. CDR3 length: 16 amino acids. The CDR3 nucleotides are TGTGCCAGCATCGTCGGAGGTAGCGGGGTAATAGAGACCCAGTACTTC. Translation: CASIVGGSGVIETQYF.

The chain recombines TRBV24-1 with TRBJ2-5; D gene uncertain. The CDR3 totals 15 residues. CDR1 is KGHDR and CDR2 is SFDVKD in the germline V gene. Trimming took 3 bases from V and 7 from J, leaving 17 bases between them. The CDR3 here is CATSDPRGPAGTQYF. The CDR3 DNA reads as TGTGCCACCAGTGATCCCCGTGGCCCCGCCGGGACCCAGTACTTC.

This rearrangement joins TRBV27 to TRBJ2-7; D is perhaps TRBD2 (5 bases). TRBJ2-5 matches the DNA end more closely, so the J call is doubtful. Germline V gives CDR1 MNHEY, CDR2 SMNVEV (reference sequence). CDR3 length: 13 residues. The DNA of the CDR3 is TGTGCCAGCTCGGGGTACCTCGGTGGGACCCAGTACTTC. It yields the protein CASSGYLGGTQYF.

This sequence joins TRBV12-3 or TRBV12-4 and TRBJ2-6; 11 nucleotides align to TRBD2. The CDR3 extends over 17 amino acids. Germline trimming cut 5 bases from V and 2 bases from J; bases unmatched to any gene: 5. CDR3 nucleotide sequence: TGTGCCAGCAGTCCTCTAGCGGGGGGAGCTGGGGCCAACGTCCTGACTTTC. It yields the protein CASSPLAGGAGANVLTF.

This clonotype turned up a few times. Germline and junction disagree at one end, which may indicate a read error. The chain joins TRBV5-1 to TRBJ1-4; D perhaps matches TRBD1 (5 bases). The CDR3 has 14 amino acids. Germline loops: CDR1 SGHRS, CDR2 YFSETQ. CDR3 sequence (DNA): TGTGCCAGCAGCTTGGGGGGAGGGAATGAAAAACTGTTTTTT. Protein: CASSLGGGNEKLFF.

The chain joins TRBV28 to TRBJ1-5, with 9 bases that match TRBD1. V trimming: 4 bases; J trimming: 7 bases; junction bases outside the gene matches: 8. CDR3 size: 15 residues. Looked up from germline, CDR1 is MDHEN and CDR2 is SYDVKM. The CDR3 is CASSSPTGGRQPQHF. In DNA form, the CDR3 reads TGTGCCAGCAGTTCCCCTACAGGGGGCAGGCAGCCCCAGCATTTT.

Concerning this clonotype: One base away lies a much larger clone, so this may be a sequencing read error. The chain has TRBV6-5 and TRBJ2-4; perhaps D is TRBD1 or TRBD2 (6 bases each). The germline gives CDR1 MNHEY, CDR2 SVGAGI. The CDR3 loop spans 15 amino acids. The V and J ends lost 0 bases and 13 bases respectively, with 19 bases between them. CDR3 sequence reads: CASSYSRGLPNEQYF. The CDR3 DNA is TGTGCCAGCAGTTACTCCCGGGGGCTTCCCAATGAGCAGTACTTC.

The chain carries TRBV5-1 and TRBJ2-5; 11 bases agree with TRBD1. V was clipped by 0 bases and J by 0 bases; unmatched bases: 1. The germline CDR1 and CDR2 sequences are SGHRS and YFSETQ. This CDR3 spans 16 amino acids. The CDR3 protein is CASSLVGQGDQETQYF. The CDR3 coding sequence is TGCGCCAGCAGCTTGGTGGGACAGGGGGACCAAGAGACCCAGTACTTC. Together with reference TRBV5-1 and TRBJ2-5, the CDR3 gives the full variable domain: KAGVTQTPRYLIKTRGQQVTLSCSPISGHRSVSWYQQTPGQGLQFLFEYFSETQRNKGNFPGRFSGRQFSNSRSEMNVSTLELGDSALYLCASSLVGQGDQETQYFGPGTRLLVL.

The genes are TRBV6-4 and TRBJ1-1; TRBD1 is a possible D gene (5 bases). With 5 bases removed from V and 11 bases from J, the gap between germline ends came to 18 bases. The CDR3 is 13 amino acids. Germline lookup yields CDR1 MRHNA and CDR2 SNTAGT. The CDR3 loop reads CASSPERGTMAFF. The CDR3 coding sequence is TGTGCCAGCAGTCCGGAGCGGGGGACGATGGCTTTCTTT.

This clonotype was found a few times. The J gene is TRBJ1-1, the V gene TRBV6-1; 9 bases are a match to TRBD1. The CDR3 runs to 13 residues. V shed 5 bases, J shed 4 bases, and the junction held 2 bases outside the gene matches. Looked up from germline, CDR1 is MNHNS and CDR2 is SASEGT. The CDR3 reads CASSRQGGTEAFF. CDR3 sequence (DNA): TGTGCCAGCAGTAGACAGGGGGGCACTGAAGCTTTCTTT.